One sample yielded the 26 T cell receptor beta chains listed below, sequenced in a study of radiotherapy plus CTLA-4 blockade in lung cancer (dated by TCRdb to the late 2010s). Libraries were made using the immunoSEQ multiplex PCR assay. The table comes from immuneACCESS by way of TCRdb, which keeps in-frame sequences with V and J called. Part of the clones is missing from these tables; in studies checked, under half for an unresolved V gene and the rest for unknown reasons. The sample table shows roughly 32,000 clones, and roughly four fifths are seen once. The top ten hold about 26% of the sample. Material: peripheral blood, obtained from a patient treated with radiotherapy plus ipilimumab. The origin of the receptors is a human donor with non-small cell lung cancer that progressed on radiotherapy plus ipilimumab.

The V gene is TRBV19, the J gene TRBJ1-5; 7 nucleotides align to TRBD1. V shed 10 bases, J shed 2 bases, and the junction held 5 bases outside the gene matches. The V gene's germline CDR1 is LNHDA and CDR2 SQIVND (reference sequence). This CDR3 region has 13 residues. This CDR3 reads CATCDRGNQPQHF. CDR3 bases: TGTGCCACTTGCGACAGGGGCAATCAGCCCCAGCATTTT.

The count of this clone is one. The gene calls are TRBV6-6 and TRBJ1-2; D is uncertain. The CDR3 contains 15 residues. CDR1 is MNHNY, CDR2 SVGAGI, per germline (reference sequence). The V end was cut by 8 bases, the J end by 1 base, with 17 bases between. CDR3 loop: CASVGAVERNYGYTF. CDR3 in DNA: TGTGCCAGCGTCGGAGCCGTCGAACGTAACTATGGCTACACCTTC.

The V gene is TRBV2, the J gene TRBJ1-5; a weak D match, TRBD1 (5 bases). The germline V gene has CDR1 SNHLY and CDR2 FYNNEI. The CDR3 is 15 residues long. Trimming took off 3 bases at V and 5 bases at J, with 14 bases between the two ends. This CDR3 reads CASSDVGTLDQPQHF. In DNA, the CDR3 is TGTGCCAGCAGTGATGTTGGGACTCTAGATCAGCCCCAGCATTTT.

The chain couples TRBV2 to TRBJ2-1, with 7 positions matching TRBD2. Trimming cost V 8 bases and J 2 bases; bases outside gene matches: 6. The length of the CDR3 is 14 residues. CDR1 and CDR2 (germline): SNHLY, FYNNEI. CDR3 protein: CASCGGVTYNEQFF. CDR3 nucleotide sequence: TGTGCCAGCTGCGGGGGAGTCACCTACAATGAGCAGTTCTTC.

CDR3 loop: CASSVGQDNEKLFF. CDR3 coding DNA: TGTGCCAGCAGCGTAGGGCAGGATAATGAAAAACTGTTTTTT. The chain joins TRBV9 to TRBJ1-4, with unresolved D. The V and J ends lost 0 bases and 4 bases respectively, with 7 bases between them. Germline V gene lookup returns CDR1 SGDLS and CDR2 YYNGEE. The CDR3 runs 14 residues.

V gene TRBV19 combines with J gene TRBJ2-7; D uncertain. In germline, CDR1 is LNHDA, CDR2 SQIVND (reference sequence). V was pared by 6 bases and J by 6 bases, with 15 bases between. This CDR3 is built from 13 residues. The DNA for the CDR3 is TGTGCCAGTAGGATGACACGACATCCCGAGCAGTACTTC. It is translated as CASRMTRHPEQYF.

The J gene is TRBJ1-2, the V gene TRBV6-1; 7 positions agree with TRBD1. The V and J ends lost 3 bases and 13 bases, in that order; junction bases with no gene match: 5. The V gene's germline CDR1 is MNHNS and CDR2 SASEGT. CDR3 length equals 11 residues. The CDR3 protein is CASSETGLATF. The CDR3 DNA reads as TGTGCCAGCAGTGAGACAGGGCTGGCCACCTTC.

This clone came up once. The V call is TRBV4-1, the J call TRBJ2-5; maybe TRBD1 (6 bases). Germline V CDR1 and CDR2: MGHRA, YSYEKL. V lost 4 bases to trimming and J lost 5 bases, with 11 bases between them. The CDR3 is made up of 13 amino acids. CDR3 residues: CASSLRQEETQYF. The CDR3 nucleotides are TGCGCCAGCAGCCTTCGACAGGAGGAGACCCAGTACTTC.

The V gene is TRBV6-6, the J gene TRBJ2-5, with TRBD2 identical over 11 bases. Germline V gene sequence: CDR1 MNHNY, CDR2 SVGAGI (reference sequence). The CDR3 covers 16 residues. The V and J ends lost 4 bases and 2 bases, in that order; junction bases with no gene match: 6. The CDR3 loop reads CASSSQLAGDQETQYF. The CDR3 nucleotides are TGTGCCAGCAGTTCCCAACTAGCGGGGGATCAAGAGACCCAGTACTTC.

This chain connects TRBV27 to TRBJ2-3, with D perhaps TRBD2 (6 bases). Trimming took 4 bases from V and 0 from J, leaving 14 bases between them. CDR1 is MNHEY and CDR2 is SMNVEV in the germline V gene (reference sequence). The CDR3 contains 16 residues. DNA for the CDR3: TGTGCCAGCAGTTCCCCGTCTAGCGCGAGCACAGATACGCAGTATTTT. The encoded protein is CASSSPSSASTDTQYF.

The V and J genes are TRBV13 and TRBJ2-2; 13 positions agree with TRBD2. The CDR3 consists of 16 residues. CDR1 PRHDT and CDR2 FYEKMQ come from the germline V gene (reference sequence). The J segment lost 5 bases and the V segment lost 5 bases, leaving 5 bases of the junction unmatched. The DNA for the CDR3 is TGTGCCAGCAGCCCCCGGACTAGCGGGGGTACCGGGGAGCTGTTTTTT. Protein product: CASSPRTSGGTGELFF.

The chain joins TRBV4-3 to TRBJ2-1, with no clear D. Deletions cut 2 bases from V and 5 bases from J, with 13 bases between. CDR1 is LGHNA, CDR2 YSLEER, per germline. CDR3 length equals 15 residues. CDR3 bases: TGCGCCAGCAGCCAAAGTCCCCCTGGGCACAATGAGCAGTTCTTC. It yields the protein CASSQSPPGHNEQFF.

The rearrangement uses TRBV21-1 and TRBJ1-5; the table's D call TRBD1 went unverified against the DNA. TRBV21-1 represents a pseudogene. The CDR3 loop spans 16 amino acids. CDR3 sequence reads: CASSPQDSFSNQPQHF. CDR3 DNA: TGTGCCAGCAGCCCACAAGACAGTTTTAGCAATCAGCCCCAGCATTTT.

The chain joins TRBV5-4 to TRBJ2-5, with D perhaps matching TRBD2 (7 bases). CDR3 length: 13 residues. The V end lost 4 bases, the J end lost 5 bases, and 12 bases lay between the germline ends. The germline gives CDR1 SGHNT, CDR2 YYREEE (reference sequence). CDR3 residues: CASSSGTLETQYF. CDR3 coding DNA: TGTGCCAGCAGCAGCGGGACACTGGAGACCCAGTACTTC.

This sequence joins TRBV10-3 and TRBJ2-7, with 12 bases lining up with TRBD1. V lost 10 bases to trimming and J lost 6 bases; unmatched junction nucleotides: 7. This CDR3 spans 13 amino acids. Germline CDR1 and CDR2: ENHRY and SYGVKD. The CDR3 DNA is TGTGCCAGCATGGGACAGGGGGCGGGCGAGCAGTACTTC. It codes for CASMGQGAGEQYF.

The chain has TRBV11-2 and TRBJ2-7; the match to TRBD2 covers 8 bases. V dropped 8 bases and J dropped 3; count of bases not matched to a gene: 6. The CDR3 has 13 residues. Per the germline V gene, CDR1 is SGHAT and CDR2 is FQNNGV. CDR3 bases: TGTGCCAGCCAAGCGGGGGTATTCTACGAGCAGTACTTC. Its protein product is CASQAGVFYEQYF.

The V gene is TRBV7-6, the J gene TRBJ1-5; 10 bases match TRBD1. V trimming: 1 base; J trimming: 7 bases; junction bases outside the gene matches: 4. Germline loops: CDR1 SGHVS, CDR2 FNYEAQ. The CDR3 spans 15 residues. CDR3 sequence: CASSLETGGEQPQHF. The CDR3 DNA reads TGTGCCAGCAGCTTAGAGACAGGGGGCGAACAGCCCCAGCATTTT.

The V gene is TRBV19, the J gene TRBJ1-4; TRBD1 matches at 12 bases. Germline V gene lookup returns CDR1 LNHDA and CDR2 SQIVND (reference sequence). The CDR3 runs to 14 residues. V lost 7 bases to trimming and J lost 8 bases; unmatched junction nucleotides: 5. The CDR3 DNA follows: TGTGCCAGTATGGGACAGGGGGCGGGGGAAAAACTGTTTTTT. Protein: CASMGQGAGEKLFF.

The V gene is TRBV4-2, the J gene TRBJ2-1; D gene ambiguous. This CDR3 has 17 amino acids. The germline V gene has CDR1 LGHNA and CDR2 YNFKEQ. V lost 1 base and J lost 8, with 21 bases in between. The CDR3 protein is CASSQVSSVGRVDEQFF. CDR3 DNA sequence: TGTGCCAGCAGCCAAGTAAGTTCTGTCGGCCGGGTGGATGAGCAGTTCTTC.

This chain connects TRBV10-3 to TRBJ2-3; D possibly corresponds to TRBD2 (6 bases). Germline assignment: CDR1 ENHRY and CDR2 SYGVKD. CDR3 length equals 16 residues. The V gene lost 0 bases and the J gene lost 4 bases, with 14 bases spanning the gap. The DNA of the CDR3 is TGTGCCATCAGTGAGTCGCGCTCCCCGGGGGCAGATACGCAGTATTTT. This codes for CAISESRSPGADTQYF.

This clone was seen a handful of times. The CDR3 nucleotides read TGTGCCATCAGTTTATCGACAGACTACGAGCAGTACTTC. Protein sequence: CAISLSTDYEQYF. The genes are TRBV10-3 and TRBJ2-7; TRBD1 is a possible D gene (5 bases). The germline V gene encodes CDR1 ENHRY and CDR2 SYGVKD. The CDR3 is made up of 13 amino acids. V lost 5 bases and J lost 3, with 11 bases in between.

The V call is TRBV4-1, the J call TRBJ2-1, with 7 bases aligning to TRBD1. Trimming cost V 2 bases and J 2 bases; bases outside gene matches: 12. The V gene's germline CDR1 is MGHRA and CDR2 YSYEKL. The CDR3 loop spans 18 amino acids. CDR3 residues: CASSQRGWTGITYNEQFF. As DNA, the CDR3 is TGCGCCAGCAGCCAAAGGGGGTGGACAGGAATCACCTACAATGAGCAGTTCTTC.

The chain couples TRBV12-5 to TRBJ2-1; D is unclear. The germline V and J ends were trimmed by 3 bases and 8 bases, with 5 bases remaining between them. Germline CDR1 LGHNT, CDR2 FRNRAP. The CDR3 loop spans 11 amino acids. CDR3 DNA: TGTGCTAGTGGTTTAGAGGATGAGCAGTTCTTC. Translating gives CASGLEDEQFF.

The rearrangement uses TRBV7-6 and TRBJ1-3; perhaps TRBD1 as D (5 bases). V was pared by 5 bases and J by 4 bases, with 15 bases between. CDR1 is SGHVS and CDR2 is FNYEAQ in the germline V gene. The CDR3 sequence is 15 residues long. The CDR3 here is CASSPFGGDGNTIYF. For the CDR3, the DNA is TGTGCCAGCAGCCCCTTTGGAGGGGACGGAAACACCATATATTTT. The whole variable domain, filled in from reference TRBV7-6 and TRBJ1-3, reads GAGVSQSPRYKVTKRGQDVALRCDPISGHVSLYWYRQALGQGPEFLTYFNYEAQQDKSGLPNDRFSAERPEGSISTLTIQRTEQRDSAMYRCASSPFGGDGNTIYFGEGSWLTVV.

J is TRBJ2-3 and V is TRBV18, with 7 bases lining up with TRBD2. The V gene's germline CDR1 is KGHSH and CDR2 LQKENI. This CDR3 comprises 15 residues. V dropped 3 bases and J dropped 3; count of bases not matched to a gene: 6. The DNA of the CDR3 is TGTGCCAGCTCACCTTCCTGGGGGGGTACAGATACGCAGTATTTT. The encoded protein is CASSPSWGGTDTQYF.

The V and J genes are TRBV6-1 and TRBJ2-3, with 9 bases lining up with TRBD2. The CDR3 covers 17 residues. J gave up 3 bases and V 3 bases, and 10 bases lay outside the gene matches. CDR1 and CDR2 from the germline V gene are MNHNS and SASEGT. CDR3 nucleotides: TGTGCCAGCAGTGAGGCGGTGGTTAGCGGGGGAACAGATACGCAGTATTTT. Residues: CASSEAVVSGGTDTQYF.